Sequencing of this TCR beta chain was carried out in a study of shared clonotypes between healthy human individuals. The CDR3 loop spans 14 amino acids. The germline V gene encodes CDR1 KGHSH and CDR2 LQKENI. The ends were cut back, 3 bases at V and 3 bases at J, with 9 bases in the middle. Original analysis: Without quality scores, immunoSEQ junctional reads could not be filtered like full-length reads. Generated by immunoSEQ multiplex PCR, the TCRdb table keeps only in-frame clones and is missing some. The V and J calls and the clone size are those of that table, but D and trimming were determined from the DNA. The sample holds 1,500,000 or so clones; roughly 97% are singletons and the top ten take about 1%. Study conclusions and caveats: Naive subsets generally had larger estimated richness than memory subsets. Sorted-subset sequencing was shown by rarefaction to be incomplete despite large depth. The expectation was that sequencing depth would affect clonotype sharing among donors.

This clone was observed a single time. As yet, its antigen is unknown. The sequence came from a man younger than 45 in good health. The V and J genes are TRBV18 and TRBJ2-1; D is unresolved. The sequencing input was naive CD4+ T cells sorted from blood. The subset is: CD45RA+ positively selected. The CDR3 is CASSPQGLYNEQFF. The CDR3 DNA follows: TGTGCCAGCTCACCCCAAGGCCTCTACAATGAGCAGTTCTTC.